This T cell receptor (beta chain) is from a study of T cells in Graves' hyperthyroidism and ophthalmopathy. The study enrolled patients aged 18 to 65 with newly diagnosed hyperthyroidism of under 2 months' duration. Patients showing uncontrolled infection, other autoimmune disease, pregnancy or lactation were ineligible. Germline lookup yields CDR1 MGHRA and CDR2 YSYEKL. Trimming left V 1 base short and J 1 base short, with 14 bases between. CDR3 length: 17 amino acids. This clonotype was seen more than once but under ten times. From RNA transcripts, TCR beta CDR3 regions were amplified. The study used the HTBI primer set for a first-round RT-PCR of the TCR CDR3. TCRdb passed the multiplex PCR reads through MiXCR, listing each CDR3 protein once. The sample consists of hundreds of thousands of distinct CDR3 sequences, over 15% of them appearing once.

This TCR was recovered from a woman younger than 35 with Graves' hyperthyroidism. The J gene is TRBJ2-1, the V gene TRBV4-1; a possible D gene is TRBD2 (6 bases). The sequenced sample was blood. CDR3 residues: CASSQGLGTASYNEQFF. DNA of the CDR3: TGCGCCAGCAGCCAAGGACTAGGGACCGCATCCTACAATGAGCAGTTCTTC.